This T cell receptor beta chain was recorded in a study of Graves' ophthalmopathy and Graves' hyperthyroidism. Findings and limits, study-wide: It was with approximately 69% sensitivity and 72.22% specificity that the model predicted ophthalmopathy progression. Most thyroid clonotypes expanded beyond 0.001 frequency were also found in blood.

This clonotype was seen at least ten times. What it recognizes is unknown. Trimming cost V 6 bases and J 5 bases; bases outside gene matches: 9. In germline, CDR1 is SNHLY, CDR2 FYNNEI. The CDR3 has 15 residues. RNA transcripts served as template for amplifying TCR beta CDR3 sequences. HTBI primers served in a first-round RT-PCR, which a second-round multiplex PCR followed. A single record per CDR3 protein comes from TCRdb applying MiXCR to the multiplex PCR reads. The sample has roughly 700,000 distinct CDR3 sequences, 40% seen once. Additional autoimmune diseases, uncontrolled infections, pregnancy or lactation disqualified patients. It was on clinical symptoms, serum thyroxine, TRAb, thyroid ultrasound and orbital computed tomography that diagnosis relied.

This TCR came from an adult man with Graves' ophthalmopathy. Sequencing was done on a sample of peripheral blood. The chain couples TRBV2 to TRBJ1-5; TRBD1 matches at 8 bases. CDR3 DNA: TGTGCCAGCAGCCCCGACGGACAGGGCTATCAGCCCCAGCATTTT. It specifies CASSPDGQGYQPQHF.